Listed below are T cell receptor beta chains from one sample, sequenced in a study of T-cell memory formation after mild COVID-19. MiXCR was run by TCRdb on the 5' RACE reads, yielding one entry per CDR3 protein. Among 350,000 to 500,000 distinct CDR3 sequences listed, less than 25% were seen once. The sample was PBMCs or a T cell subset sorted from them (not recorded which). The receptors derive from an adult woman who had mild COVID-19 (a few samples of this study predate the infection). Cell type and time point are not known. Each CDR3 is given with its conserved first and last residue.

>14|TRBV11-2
CASSWTSPPDTQYF
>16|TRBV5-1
CASSLTGQGWQETQYF
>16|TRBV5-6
CASSLVAGALTDTQYF
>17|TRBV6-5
CASSPGLAGAPRETQYF
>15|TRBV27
CASSLTGGNNQPQHF
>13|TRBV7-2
CASTLAGGETQYF
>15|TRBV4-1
CASSQTGLALETQYF
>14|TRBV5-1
CASSSVGDYNEQFF
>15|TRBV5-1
CASSFLDRDVREQYF
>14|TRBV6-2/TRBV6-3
CASSQDYEAYEQYF
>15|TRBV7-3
CASSWDGENTGELFF
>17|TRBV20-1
CSASLPWQGTYNSPLHF
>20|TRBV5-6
CASSAITGSMTSGAKNIQYF
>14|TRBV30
CAWSVRQPNQPQHF
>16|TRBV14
CASSPNRAFWTGELFF
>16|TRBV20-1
CSASTGDRVFGETQYF
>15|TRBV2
CASSRQGLNYQPQHF
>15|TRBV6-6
CASSTSGSILDTQYF
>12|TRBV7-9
CASSMSPSPLHF